The present TCR beta chain was sequenced within a study of neurological immune-mediated disorders. TCRdb reprocessed the 5' RACE reads with MiXCR, giving one entry per CDR3 protein. Among fewer than 40,000 distinct CDR3 sequences listed, about 4% were seen once. V was cut by 6 bases and J by 2 bases, with 14 bases left in between. The CDR3 is 14 amino acids. The germline CDR1 and CDR2 sequences are SGHTA and FQGNSA. Many counts were recorded for this clonotype. This TCR came from a woman in her 40s in good health. V and J are TRBV7-2 and TRBJ2-7, with D possibly matching TRBD1 (5 bases). Sample: CD4+ T cells from blood. The CDR3 DNA reads as TGTGCCAGCAGAAGACAGCAAGCTACCTACGAGCAGTACTTC. This codes for CASRRQQATYEQYF.